This TCR beta chain was sequenced during a study of blood T cell repertoires in COVID-19. Study context: The United States, Italy and Spain were the sources of the acute and convalescent COVID-19 samples. PBMCs, B-cell-depleted T cells, or T cells were the source of the cDNA or gDNA that made up the material.

Participant age was about 18 to 100 years, and participants resided in 24 US areas. Cohort assignment relied on participant-reported clinical history. The V end was cut by 7 bases, the J end by 5 bases, with 13 bases between. Germline CDR1 reads SQVTM; CDR2 reads ANQGSEA. The CDR3 is made up of 12 amino acids. TCRdb keeps only in-frame clones here, not all; method: immunoSEQ multiplex PCR. The data show fewer than 350,000 clones, roughly 93% seen once. Sample: PBMCs or T cells enriched from blood (not recorded which). V gene TRBV29-1 combines with J gene TRBJ2-3, with no clear D. This receptor was obtained from a woman between 40 and 55 years old with acute COVID-19. The CDR3 DNA reads TGCAGCGCCCCTACAGCTGGAGATACGCAGTATTTT. Translating it yields CSAPTAGDTQYF.